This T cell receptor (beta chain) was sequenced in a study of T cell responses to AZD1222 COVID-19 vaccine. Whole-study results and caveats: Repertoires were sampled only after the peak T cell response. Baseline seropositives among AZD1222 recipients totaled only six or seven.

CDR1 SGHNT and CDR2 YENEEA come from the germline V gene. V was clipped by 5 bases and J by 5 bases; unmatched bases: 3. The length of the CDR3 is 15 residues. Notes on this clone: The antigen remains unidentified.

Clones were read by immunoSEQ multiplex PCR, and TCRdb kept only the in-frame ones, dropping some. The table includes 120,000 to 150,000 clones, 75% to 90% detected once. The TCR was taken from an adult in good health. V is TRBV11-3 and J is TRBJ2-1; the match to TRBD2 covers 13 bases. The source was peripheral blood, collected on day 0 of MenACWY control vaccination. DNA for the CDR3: TGTGCCAGCAGCAAACTAGCGGGGGGGAACAATGAGCAGTTCTTC. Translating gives CASSKLAGGNNEQFF.